This TCR beta chain is from a study of blood T cells in healthy people across ages. It was with a sample-barcoded 5' primer and a J-beta primer mix that a second PCR of roughly 7 to 11 cycles was run. Each cDNA molecule was tagged by a template-switch adaptor that had 12 random nucleotides. MiXCR, run by TCRdb on the 5' RACE reads, gives a single entry per CDR3 protein. The table records 650,000 or so distinct CDR3 sequences, over 40% of them present only once. This CDR3 region has 11 residues. CDR1 and CDR2 from the germline V gene are MGHDK and SYGVNS. The V end was cut by 4 bases, the J end by 11 bases, with 11 bases between. Healthy Caucasian individuals from Russia aged about 6 to 90 served as donors. Each sample had at least 6 million PBMCs isolated.

The genes are TRBV25-1 and TRBJ1-1; D is ambiguous. Sequenced input: blood. The sequence was collected from a woman older than 75 in good health. The chain's CDR3 is CASSAPSRAFF. DNA of the CDR3: TGTGCCAGCAGTGCCCCATCGAGGGCTTTCTTT.